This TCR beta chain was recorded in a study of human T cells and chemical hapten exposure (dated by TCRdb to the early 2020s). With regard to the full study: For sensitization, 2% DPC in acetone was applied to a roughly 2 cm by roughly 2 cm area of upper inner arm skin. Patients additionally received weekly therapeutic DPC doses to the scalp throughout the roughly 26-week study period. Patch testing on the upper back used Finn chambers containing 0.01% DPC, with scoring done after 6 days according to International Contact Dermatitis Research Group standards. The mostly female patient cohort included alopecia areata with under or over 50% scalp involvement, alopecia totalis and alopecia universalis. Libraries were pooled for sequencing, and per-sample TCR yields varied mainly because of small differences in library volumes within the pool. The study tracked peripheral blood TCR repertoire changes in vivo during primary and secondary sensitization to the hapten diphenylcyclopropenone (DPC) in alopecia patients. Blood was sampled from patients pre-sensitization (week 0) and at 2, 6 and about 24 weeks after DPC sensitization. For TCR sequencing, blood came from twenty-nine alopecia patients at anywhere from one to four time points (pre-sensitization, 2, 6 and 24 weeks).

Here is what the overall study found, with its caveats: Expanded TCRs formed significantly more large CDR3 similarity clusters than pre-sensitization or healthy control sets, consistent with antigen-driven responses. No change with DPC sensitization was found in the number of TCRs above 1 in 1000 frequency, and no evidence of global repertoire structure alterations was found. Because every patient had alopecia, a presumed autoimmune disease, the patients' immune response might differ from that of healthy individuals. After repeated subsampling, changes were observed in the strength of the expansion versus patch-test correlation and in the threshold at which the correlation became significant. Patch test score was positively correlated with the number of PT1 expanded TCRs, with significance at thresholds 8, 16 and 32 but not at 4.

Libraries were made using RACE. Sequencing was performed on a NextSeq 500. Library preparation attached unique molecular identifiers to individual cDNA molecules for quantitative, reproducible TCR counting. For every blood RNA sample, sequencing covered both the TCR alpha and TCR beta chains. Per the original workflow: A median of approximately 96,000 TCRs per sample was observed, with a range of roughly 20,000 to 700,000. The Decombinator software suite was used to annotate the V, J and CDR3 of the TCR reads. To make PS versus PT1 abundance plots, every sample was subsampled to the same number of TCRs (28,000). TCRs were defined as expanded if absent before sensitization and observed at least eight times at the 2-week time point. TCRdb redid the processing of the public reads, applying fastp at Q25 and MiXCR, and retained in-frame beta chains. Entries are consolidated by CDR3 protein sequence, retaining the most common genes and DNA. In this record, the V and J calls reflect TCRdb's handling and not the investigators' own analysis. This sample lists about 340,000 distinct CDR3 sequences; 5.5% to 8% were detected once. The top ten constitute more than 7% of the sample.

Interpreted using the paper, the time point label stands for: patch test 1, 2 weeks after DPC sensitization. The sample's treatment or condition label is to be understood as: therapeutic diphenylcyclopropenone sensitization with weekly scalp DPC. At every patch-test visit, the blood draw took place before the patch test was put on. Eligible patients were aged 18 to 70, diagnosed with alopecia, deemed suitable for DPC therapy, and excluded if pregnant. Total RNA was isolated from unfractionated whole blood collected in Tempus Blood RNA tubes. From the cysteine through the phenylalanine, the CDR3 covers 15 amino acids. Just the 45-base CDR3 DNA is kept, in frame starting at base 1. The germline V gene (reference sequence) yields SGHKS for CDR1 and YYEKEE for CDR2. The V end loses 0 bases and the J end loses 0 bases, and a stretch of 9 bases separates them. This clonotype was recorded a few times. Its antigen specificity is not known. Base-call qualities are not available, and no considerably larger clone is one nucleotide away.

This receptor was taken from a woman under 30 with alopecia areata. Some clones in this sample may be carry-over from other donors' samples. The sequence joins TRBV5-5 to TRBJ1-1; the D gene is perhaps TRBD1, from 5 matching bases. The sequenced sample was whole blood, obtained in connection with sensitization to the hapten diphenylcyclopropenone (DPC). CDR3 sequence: CASSLGWGMNTEAFF. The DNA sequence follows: TGTGCCAGCAGCTTGGGGTGGGGGATGAACACTGAAGCTTTCTTT.